This T cell receptor beta chain originates from a study of blood T cell repertoires in COVID-19. In the study overall: PBMCs, B-cell-depleted T cells, or T cells were the source of the cDNA or gDNA that made up the material.

This CDR3 is 14 amino acids long. CDR1 and CDR2 from the germline V gene are SGHRS and YFSETQ. With 2 bases removed from V and 2 bases from J, the gap between germline ends came to 7 bases. TCRdb keeps only in-frame clones here, not all; method: immunoSEQ multiplex PCR. The sample consists of about 140,000 clones, 75% to 90% of them appearing once. This clone has a handful of counts. The chain couples TRBV5-1 to TRBJ1-4; no definite D call. The origin of this receptor is a man in his sixties who had recovered from COVID-19. The specimen sequenced was PBMCs or T cells enriched from blood (not recorded which). DNA of the CDR3: TGCGCCAGCAGCTTTTCGGGGACTAATGAAAAACTGTTTTTT. It translates to CASSFSGTNEKLFF.